This T cell receptor (beta chain) was captured in a study of blood T cell repertoires in COVID-19. Whole-study context: Sample material is recorded as cDNA or gDNA derived from T cells, B-cell-depleted T cells, or PBMCs.

Germline V gene lookup returns CDR1 MDHEN and CDR2 SYDVKM. The germline V and J ends were trimmed by 7 bases and 6 bases, with 22 bases remaining between them. This CDR3 region has 15 residues. TCRdb's copy holds only in-frame clones and misses some; the assay was immunoSEQ multiplex PCR. The data show hundreds of thousands of clones, around 81% seen once. Sequenced: peripheral blood. The chain recombines TRBV28 with TRBJ2-7; tentatively, D is TRBD2 (5 bases). This clonotype was sampled from a woman aged 45-60 years with active or convalescent COVID-19. The CDR3 region has the DNA TGTGCCAGCACCCCCAGGACGGACTCATCCGGCGAGCAGTACTTC. Protein: CASTPRTDSSGEQYF.